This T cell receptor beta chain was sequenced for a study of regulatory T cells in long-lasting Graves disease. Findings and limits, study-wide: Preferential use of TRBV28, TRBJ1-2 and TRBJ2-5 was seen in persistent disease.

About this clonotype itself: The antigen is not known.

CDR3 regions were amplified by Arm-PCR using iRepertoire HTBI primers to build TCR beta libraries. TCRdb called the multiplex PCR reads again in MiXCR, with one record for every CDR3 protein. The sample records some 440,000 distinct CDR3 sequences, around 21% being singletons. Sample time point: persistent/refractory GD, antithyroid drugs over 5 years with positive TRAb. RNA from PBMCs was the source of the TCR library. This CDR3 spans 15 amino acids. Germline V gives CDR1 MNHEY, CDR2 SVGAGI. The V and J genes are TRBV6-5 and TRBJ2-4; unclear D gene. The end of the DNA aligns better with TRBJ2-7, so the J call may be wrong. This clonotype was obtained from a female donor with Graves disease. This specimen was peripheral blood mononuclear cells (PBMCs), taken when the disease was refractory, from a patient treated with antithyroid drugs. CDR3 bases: TGTGCCAGCAGTTACGTCGGTAGTCCGACCTACGAGCAGTACTTC. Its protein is CASSYVGSPTYEQYF.